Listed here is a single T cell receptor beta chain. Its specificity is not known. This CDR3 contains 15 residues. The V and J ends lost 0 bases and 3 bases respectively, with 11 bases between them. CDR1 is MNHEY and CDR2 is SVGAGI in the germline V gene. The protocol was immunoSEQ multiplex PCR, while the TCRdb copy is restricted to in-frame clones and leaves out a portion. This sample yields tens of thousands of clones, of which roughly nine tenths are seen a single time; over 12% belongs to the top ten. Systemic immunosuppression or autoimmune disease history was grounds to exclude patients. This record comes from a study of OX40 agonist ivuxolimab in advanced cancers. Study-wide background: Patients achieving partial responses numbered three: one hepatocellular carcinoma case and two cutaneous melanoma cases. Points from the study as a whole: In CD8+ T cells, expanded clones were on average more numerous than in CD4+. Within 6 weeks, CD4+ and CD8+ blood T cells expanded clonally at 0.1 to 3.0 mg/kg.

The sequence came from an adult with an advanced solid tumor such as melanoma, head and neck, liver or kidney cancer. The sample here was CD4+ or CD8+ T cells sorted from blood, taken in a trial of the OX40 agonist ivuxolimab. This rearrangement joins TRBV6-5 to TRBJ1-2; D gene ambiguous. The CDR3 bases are TGTGCCAGCAGTTACTCAAGCAGGATGGACTATGGCTACACCTTC. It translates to CASSYSSRMDYGYTF.